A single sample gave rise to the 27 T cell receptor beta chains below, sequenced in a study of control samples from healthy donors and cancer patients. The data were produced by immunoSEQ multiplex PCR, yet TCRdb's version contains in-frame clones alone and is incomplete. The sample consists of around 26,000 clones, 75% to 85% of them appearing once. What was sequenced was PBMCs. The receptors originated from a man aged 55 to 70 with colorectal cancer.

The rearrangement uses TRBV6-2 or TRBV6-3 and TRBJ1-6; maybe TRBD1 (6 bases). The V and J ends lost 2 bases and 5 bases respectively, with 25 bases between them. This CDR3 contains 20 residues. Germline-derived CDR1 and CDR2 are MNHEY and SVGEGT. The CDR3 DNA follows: TGTGCCAGCAGTTACCCTCTCCCGGGAGACAGGACGGCAAATAATTCACCCCTCCACTTT. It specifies CASSYPLPGDRTANNSPLHF.

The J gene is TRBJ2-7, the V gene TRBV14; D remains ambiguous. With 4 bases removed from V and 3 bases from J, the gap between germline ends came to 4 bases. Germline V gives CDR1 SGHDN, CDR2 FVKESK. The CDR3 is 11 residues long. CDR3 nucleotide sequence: TGTGCCAGCAGCCTAGGCTACGAGCAGTACTTC. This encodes CASSLGYEQYF.

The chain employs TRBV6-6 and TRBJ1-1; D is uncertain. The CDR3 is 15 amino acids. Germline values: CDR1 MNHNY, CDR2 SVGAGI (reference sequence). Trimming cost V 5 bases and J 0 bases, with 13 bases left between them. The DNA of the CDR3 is TGTGCCAGCAGTACTTCTCCGGGTCTGAACACTGAAGCTTTCTTT. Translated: CASSTSPGLNTEAFF.

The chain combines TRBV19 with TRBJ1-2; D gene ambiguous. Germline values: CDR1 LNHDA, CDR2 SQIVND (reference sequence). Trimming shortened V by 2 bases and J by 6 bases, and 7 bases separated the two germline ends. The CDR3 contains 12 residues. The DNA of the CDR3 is TGTGCCAGTAGTATAAATCTGGATGGCTACACCTTC. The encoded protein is CASSINLDGYTF.

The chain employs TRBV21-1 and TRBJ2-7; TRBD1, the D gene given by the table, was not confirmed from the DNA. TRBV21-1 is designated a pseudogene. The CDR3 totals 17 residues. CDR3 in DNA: TGTGCCAGCAGCATATCCTTTAGAGTGGGACAGGGATTCGGGCAGTACGTC. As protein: CASSISFRVGQGFGQYV.

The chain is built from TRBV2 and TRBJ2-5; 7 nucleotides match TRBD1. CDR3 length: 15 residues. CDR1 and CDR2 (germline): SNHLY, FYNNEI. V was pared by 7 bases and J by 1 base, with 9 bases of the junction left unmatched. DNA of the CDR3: TGTGCCAGCATTTCAGATGGACAGGTCCAAGAGACCCAGTACTTC. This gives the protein CASISDGQVQETQYF.

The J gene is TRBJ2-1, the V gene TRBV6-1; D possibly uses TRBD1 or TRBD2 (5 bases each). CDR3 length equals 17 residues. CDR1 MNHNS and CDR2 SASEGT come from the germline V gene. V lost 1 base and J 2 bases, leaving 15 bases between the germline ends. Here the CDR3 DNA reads TGTGCCAGCAGTGAAGGGTATGGGACGCAAACCTACAATGAGCAGTTCTTC. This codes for CASSEGYGTQTYNEQFF.

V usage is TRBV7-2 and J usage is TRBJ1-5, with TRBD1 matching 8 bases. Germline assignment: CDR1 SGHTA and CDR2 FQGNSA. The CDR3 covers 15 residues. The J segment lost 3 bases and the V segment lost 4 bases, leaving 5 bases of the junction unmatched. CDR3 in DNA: TGTGCCAGCAGCTCCCGGACAGGGCCCAATCAGCCCCAGCATTTT. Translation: CASSSRTGPNQPQHF.

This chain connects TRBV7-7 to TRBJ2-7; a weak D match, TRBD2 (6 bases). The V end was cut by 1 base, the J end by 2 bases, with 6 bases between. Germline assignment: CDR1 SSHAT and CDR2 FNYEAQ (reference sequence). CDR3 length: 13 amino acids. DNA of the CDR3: TGTGCCAGCAGCTTAGGGGAGGCCTACGAGCAGTACTTC. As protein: CASSLGEAYEQYF.

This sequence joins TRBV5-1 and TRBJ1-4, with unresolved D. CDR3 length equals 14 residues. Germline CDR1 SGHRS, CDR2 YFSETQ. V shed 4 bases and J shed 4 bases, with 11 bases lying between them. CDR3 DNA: TGCGCCAGCAGCGCCGGATGGTTTAATGAAAAACTGTTTTTT. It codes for CASSAGWFNEKLFF.

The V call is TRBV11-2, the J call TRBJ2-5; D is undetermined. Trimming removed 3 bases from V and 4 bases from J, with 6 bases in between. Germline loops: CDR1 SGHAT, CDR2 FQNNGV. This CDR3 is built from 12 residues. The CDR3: CASSLGSETQYF. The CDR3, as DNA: TGTGCCAGCAGCTTGGGATCAGAGACCCAGTACTTC.

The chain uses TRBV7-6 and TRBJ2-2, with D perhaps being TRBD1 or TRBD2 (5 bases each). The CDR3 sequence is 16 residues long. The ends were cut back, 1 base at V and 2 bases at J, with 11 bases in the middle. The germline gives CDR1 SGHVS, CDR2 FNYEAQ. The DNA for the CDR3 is TGTGCCAGCAGCTTAGTAACTGGGACCAACACCGGGGAGCTGTTTTTT. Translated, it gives CASSLVTGTNTGELFF. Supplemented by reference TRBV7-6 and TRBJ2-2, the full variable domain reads GAGVSQSPRYKVTKRGQDVALRCDPISGHVSLYWYRQALGQGPEFLTYFNYEAQQDKSGLPNDRFSAERPEGSISTLTIQRTEQRDSAMYRCASSLVTGTNTGELFFGEGSRLTVL.

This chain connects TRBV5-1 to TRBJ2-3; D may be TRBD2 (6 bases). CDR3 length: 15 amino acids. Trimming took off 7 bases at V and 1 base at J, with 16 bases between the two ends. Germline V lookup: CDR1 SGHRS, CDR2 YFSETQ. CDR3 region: CASAPGGTGTDTQYF. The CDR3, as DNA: TGCGCCAGCGCTCCAGGAGGGACCGGCACAGATACGCAGTATTTT. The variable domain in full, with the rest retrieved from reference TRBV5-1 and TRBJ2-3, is KAGVTQTPRYLIKTRGQQVTLSCSPISGHRSVSWYQQTPGQGLQFLFEYFSETQRNKGNFPGRFSGRQFSNSRSEMNVSTLELGDSALYLCASAPGGTGTDTQYFGPGTRLTVL.

The CDR3 region is CASSPEGGEQFF. DNA of the CDR3: TGCGCCAGCAGCCCGGAAGGCGGTGAGCAGTTCTTC. The chain employs TRBV5-1 and TRBJ2-1; D uncertain. The CDR3 is 12 amino acids. V shed 4 bases and J shed 9 bases, with 11 bases lying between them. Germline assignment: CDR1 SGHRS and CDR2 YFSETQ.

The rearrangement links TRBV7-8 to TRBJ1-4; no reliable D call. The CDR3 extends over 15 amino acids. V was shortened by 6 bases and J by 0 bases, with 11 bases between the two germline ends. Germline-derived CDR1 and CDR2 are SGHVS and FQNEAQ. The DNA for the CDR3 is TGTGCCAGCAGTCCTAACGTTGCAACTAATGAAAAACTGTTTTTT. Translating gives CASSPNVATNEKLFF.

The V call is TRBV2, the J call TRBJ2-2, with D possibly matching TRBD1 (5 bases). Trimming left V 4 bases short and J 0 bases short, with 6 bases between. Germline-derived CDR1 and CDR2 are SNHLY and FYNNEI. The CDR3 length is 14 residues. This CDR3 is CASSGTTNTGELFF. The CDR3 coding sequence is TGTGCCAGCAGTGGGACAACGAACACCGGGGAGCTGTTTTTT.

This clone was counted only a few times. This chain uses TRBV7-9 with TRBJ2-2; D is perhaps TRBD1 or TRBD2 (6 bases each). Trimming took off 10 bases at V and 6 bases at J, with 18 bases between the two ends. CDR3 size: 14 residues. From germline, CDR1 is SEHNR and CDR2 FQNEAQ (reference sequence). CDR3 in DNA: TGTGCCACTTCCAGGGGCGCGGGGTCCGGGGAGCTGTTTTTT. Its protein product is CATSRGAGSGELFF.

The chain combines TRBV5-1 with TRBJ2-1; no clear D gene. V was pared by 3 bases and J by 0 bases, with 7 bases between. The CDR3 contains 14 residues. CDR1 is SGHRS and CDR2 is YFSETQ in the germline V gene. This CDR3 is CASSSQSSYNEQFF. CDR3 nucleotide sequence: TGCGCCAGCAGCTCGCAGAGCTCCTACAATGAGCAGTTCTTC.

CDR3 nucleotide sequence: TGCGCCAGCAAATTGCGAGTTGAGCCGGGCACTGAAGCTTTCTTT. It specifies CASKLRVEPGTEAFF. V gene TRBV10-2 combines with J gene TRBJ1-1; D call uncertain. This CDR3 spans 15 amino acids. Trimming left V 7 bases short and J 4 bases short, with 19 bases between. Per the germline V gene, CDR1 is WSHSY and CDR2 is SAAADI.

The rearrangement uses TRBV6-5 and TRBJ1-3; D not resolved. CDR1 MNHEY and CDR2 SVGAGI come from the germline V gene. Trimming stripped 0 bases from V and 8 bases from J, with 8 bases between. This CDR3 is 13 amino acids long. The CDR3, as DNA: TGTGCCAGCAGTTACTCGGTATTACACACCATATATTTT. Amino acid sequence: CASSYSVLHTIYF.

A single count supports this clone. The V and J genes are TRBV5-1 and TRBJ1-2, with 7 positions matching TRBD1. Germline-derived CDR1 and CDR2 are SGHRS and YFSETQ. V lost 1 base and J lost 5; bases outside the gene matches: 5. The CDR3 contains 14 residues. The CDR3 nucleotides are TGCGCCAGCAGCTTGCTCGGGACAGAATATGGCTACACCTTC. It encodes CASSLLGTEYGYTF.

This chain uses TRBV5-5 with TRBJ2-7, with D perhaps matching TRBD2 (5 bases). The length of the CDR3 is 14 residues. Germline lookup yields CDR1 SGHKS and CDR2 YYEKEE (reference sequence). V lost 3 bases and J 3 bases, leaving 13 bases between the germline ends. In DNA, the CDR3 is TGTGCCAGCAGCTGGGCGGACTTAGGCTACGAGCAGTACGTC. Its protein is CASSWADLGYEQYV.

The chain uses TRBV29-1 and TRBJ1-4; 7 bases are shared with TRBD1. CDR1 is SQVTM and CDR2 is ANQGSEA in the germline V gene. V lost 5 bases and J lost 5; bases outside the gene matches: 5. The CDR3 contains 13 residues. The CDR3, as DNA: TGCAGCGTTCGGACAGGAGGGAATGAAAAACTGTTTTTT. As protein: CSVRTGGNEKLFF.

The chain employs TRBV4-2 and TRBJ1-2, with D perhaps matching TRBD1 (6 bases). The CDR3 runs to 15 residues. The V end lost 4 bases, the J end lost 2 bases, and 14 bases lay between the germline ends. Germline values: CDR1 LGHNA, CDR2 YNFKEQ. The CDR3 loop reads CASSLLEQGNYGYTF. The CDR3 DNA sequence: TGTGCCAGCAGCCTTCTCGAACAGGGAAACTATGGCTACACCTTC.

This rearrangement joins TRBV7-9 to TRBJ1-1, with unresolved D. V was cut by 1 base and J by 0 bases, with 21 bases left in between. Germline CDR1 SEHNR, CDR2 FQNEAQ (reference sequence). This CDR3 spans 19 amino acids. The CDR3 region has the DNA TGTGCCAGCAGCTTAGAGGGTATGGGGTGGGATGTTATGAACACTGAAGCTTTCTTT. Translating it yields CASSLEGMGWDVMNTEAFF.

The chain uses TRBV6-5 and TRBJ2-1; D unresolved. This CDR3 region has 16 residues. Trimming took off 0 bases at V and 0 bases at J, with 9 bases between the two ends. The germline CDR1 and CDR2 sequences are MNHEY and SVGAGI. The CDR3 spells CASSYSRVSSYNEQFF. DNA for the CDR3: TGTGCCAGCAGTTACTCTAGGGTAAGCTCCTACAATGAGCAGTTCTTC.

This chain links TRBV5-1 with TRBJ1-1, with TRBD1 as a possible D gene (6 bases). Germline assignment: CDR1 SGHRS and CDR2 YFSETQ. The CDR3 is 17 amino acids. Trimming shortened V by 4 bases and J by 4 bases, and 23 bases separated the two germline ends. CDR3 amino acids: CASSQIPGAGKGTEAFF. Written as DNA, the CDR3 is TGCGCCAGCAGCCAAATTCCAGGGGCGGGAAAGGGCACTGAAGCTTTCTTT.